The clone carrying this TCR beta chain was observed a single time. Its antigen is as yet unknown. Germline values: CDR1 MGHRA, CDR2 YSYEKL. Trimming pared 4 bases from V and 2 bases from J, leaving 15 bases between. The CDR3 consists of 15 residues. The data were taken from a study of CD8+ T cells in alopecia areata. General study points: Sequences from scalp samples also cover resident alphabeta T cells of normal skin. Researchers reported that TCR sharing among patients proved less clear than in mice, possibly HLA-linked.

PBMC-derived CD4+ and CD8+ T cells were sorted. After isolation, RNA underwent reverse transcription to generate cDNA as the sequencing template. The data were produced by immunoSEQ multiplex PCR, yet TCRdb's version contains in-frame clones alone and is incomplete. Of 90,000 to 130,000 clones in the sample, 55% to 70% were seen once. Input material: NKG2D-low CD8+ T cells sorted from blood. This clonotype was obtained from a human donor with alopecia areata. This chain connects TRBV4-1 to TRBJ2-7; tentatively, D is TRBD1 (6 bases). The CDR3 is CASSPRGLGAYEQYF. DNA of the CDR3: TGCGCCAGCAGCCCCAGGGGCCTCGGGGCCTACGAGCAGTACTTC.